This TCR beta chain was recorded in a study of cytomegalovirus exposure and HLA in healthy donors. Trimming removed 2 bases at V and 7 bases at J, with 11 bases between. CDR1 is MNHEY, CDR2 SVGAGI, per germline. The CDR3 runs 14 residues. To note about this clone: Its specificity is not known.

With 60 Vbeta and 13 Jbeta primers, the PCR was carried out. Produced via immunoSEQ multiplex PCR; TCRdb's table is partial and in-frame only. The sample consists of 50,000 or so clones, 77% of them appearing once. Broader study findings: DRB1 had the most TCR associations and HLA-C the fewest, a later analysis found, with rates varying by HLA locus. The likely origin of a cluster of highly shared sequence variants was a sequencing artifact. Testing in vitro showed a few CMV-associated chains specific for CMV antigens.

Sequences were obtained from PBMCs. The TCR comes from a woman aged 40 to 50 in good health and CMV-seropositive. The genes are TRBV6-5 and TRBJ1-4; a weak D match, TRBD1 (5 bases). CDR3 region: CASSYGAGSEKLFF. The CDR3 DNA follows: TGTGCCAGCAGTTACGGGGCCGGGTCTGAAAAACTGTTTTTT.